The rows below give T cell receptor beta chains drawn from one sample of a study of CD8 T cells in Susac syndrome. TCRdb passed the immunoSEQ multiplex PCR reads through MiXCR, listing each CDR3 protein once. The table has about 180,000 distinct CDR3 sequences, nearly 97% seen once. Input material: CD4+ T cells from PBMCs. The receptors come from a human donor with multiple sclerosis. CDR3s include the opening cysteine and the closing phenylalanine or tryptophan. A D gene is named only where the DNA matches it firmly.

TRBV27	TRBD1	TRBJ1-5	CASRVTGGNQPQHF	TGTGCCAGCAGGGTAACAGGGGGCAATCAGCCCCAGCATTTT
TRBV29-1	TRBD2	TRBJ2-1	CSVPGTSGASYNEQFF	TGCAGCGTTCCCGGGACTAGCGGGGCCTCCTACAATGAGCAGTTCTTC
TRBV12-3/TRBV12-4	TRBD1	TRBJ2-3	CASNQDRGHTDTQYF	TGTGCCAGCAACCAGGACAGGGGACACACAGATACGCAGTATTTT
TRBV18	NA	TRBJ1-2	CASSQANYGYTF	TGTGCCAGCTCACAAGCTAACTATGGCTACACCTTC
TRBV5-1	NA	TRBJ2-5	CASSLEGYNQETQYF	TGCGCCAGCAGCTTGGAGGGCTACAATCAAGAGACCCAGTACTTC
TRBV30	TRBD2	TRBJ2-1	CATYSGWSNEQFF	TGTGCCACCTATAGCGGGTGGTCTAATGAGCAGTTCTTC
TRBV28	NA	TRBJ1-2	CASSTGGQDYGYTF	TGTGCCAGCAGTACCGGGGGGCAGGACTATGGCTACACCTTC
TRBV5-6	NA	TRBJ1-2	CASSPFVFGGGGYTF	TGTGCCAGCAGCCCCTTCGTGTTCGGGGGCGGGGGCTACACCTTC
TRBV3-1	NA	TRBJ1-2	CASSALGGYDGYTF	TGTGCCAGCAGCGCCCTAGGGGGATATGATGGCTACACCTTC
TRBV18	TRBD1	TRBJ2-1	CASSKDRVANEQFF	TGTGCCAGCTCAAAAGACAGGGTGGCGAATGAGCAGTTCTTC
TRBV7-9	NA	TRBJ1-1	CASSLGSYEAFF	TGTGCCAGCAGCTTAGGGAGCTATGAAGCTTTCTTT
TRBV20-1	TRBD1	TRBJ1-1	CSASRTGLNTEAFF	TGCAGTGCCTCGAGGACAGGACTGAACACTGAAGCTTTCTTT
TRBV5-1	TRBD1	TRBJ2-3	CASSLAGTGATDTQYF	TGCGCCAGCAGCTTGGCCGGGACAGGGGCCACAGATACGCAGTATTTT
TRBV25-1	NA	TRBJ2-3	CASSAVSRDTQYF	TGTGCCAGCAGTGCCGTGAGCAGGGATACGCAGTATTTT
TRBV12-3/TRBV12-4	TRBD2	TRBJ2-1	CASSPAGGGSYNEQFF	TGTGCCAGCAGCCCCGCGGGGGGTGGCTCCTACAATGAGCAGTTCTTC
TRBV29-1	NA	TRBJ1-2	CSVERGSGGYTF	TGCAGCGTTGAACGGGGTTCGGGCGGCTACACCTTC
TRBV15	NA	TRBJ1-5	CATSRRGGNQPQHF	TGTGCCACCAGCAGAAGGGGGGGCAATCAGCCCCAGCATTTT
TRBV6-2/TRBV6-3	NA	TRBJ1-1	CASSYSKGYTEAFF	TGTGCCAGCAGTTACTCCAAGGGATACACTGAAGCTTTCTTT
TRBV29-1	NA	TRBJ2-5	CSVEDRAETQYF	TGCAGCGTTGAAGATCGGGCGGAGACCCAGTACTTC
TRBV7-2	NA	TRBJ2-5	CASSLARTQYF	TGTGCCAGCAGCTTAGCGCGGACCCAGTACTTC
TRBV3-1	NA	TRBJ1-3	CASSQVIPGRNTIYF	TGTGCCAGCAGCCAAGTGATTCCAGGGAGAAACACCATATATTTT
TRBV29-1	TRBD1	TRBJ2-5	CSGGDRPTSGGTQYF	TGCAGCGGGGGGGACAGGCCGACCTCTGGTGGGACCCAGTACTTC
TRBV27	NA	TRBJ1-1	CASSTFLTGKNTEAFF	TGTGCCAGCAGCACTTTTCTTACAGGGAAGAACACTGAAGCTTTCTTT